The present T cell receptor (beta chain) was sequenced within a study of T cells in localized non-small cell lung cancer. CDR1 is LNHNV and CDR2 is YYDKDF in the germline V gene (reference sequence). With V trimmed by 4 bases and J by 5 bases, 5 bases remained unmatched. The CDR3 covers 14 residues. Regarding this clone: Its specificity is not known.

The study's findings and limits: Analysis by sequencing included only one tumor region, so heterogeneity remains possible. Appearances in adjacent lung were noted for a median about 60 of the top 100 tumor clones. Exceeding tumor, uninvolved adjacent lung had the highest T cell clonality.

Using immunoSEQ multiplex PCR, the repertoire was profiled, and TCRdb retains in-frame clones only, with some absent. The data contain 35,000 to 40,000 clones, around 90% of them singletons. This clonotype was obtained from a woman aged 40-70 years with stage I lung adenocarcinoma. The sample here was peripheral blood, taken before any cancer treatment. This rearrangement joins TRBV15 to TRBJ2-1; 7 bases fit TRBD1. As DNA, the CDR3 is TGTGCCACCAGCATAACAGGGGCGCACAATGAGCAGTTCTTC. It is translated as CATSITGAHNEQFF.